A selection of T cell receptor beta chains follows, all from one sample in a study of beta chain features in type 1 diabetes. The method was immunoSEQ multiplex PCR; TCRdb's version includes in-frame clones alone and lacks a portion of them. The sample lists 500,000 to 700,000 clones, roughly 15% seen once, with around 0.095% in the top ten. Sequenced material: naive CD4+ T cells from blood. The source is a man aged 18 to 29 in good health. CDR3s include the opening cysteine and the closing phenylalanine or tryptophan. The D gene is left open where the match is weak. Clone size, where shown, is once, few, many, or a class for clones that have expanded.

J gene,clone size,CDR3 length,D gene,V gene,CDR3 protein,CDR3 DNA
TRBJ1-2,-,14,TRBD1,TRBV6-6,CASSFSTGNYGYTF,TGTGCCAGCAGCTTTTCGACAGGGAACTATGGCTACACCTTC
TRBJ2-7,-,16,-,TRBV14,CASSQGRWGLAYEQYF,TGTGCCAGCAGCCAAGGCCGCTGGGGGTTGGCCTACGAGCAGTACTTC
TRBJ1-1,-,16,-,TRBV28,CASSSTGRGVNTEAFF,TGTGCCAGCAGTTCGACGGGCAGGGGTGTGAACACTGAAGCTTTCTTT
TRBJ2-2,-,16,TRBD2,TRBV9,CASSLTPLTSDGELFF,TGTGCCAGCAGCCTAACTCCGCTGACTAGCGACGGGGAGCTGTTTTTT
TRBJ1-6,few,14,-,TRBV4-1,CASSQEAGYSPLHF,TGCGCCAGCAGCCAAGAGGCCGGGTATTCACCCCTCCACTTT
TRBJ1-2,-,15,TRBD1,TRBV10-3,CAISGGTGSNYGYTF,TGTGCCATCAGTGGGGGGACAGGGTCTAACTATGGCTACACCTTC
TRBJ1-1,-,15,-,TRBV9,CASSVDVGAGTEAFF,TGTGCCAGCAGCGTAGATGTGGGTGCAGGGACTGAAGCTTTCTTT
TRBJ2-7,-,14,-,TRBV5-1,CASSLGQGGYEQYF,TGCGCCAGCAGCTTGGGACAGGGAGGCTACGAGCAGTACTTC
TRBJ2-7,-,16,TRBD1,TRBV28,CASSTARDRGWSEQYF,TGTGCCAGCAGTACCGCCCGGGACAGGGGATGGAGCGAGCAGTACTTC
TRBJ2-7,-,14,TRBD1,TRBV6-5,CASSPPGQGNEQYF,TGTGCCAGCAGTCCCCCGGGACAGGGCAACGAGCAGTACTTC
TRBJ1-6,few,12,-,TRBV5-4,CASSIDNSPLHF,TGTGCCAGCAGCATAGATAATTCACCCCTCCACTTT
TRBJ1-6,-,13,-,TRBV23-1,CASSQDGNSPLHF,TGCGCCAGCAGTCAAGACGGGAATTCACCCCTCCACTTT
TRBJ2-1,few,15,-,TRBV7-2,CASRTTRTGINEQFF,TGTGCCAGCAGAACAACCCGGACGGGGATCAATGAGCAGTTCTTC
TRBJ2-7,-,16,-,TRBV7-6,CASSLAATVNTYEQYF,TGTGCCAGCAGCTTAGCCGCGACAGTCAACACCTACGAGCAGTACTTC
TRBJ1-1,few,14,-,TRBV7-2,CASRKGRMNTEAFF,TGTGCCAGCAGAAAAGGGAGGATGAACACTGAAGCTTTCTTT
TRBJ2-5,few,14,-,TRBV4-1,CASRRVGGGETQYF,TGCGCCAGCAGACGGGTAGGGGGAGGAGAGACCCAGTACTTC
TRBJ1-5,-,15,-,TRBV9,CASSGGGGFNQPQHF,TGTGCCAGCAGCGGTGGGGGAGGTTTCAATCAGCCCCAGCATTTT
TRBJ2-5,-,15,-,TRBV7-3,CASSFLGRPQETQYF,TGTGCCAGCAGCTTCTTAGGCAGGCCTCAAGAGACCCAGTACTTC
TRBJ2-3,-,16,-,TRBV9,CASSVAHHRATDTQYF,TGTGCCAGCAGCGTAGCTCATCACAGAGCCACAGATACGCAGTATTTT
TRBJ1-1,few,12,-,TRBV18,CASSGRDGYAFF,TGTGCCAGCTCAGGCCGGGACGGTTACGCTTTCTTT
TRBJ1-5,-,14,-,TRBV7-2,CASSLAGGNQPQHF,TGTGCCAGCAGCTTAGCGGGTGGCAATCAGCCCCAGCATTTT
TRBJ2-1,few,13,-,TRBV7-9,CASSLAGGNEQFF,TGTGCCAGCAGCTTAGCAGGGGGCAATGAGCAGTTCTTC
TRBJ1-2,few,13,-,TRBV28,CASRHSGGLGYTF,TGTGCCAGCAGGCACAGCGGCGGATTGGGCTACACCTTC
TRBJ2-5,few,15,TRBD2,TRBV11-2,CASSALAGSQETQYF,TGTGCCAGCAGCGCCCTAGCGGGGTCACAAGAGACCCAGTACTTC
TRBJ1-2,few,13,TRBD1,TRBV7-2,CASSKDRGLGYTF,TGTGCCAGCAGCAAAGACAGGGGGCTTGGCTACACCTTC
TRBJ1-2,-,16,-,TRBV5-4,CASSSYYAGLDHGYTF,TGTGCCAGCAGCTCGTATTATGCAGGGTTGGACCATGGCTACACCTTC
TRBJ1-4,-,14,-,TRBV7-9,CASSSPGSGEKLFF,TGTGCCAGCAGCTCCCCGGGGTCGGGGGAAAAACTGTTTTTT
TRBJ2-7,-,13,TRBD2,TRBV6-1,CASRGGSSYEQYF,TGTGCCAGCAGGGGGGGGAGCTCCTACGAGCAGTACTTC
TRBJ1-3,few,14,-,TRBV27,CASSLSWAGNTIYF,TGTGCCAGCAGTTTAAGTTGGGCAGGAAACACCATATATTTT
TRBJ2-7,few,17,-,TRBV6-4,CASSDWKRGENSYEQYF,TGTGCCAGCAGTGACTGGAAAAGAGGGGAGAACTCCTACGAGCAGTACTTC
TRBJ2-7,-,14,-,TRBV7-9,CASSLAGLTYEQYF,TGTGCCAGCAGCTTAGCAGGCCTCACCTACGAGCAGTACTTC
TRBJ2-7,few,15,TRBD1,TRBV7-9,CASSLNLNRGSEQYF,TGTGCCAGCAGCTTGAATCTTAACAGGGGAAGCGAGCAGTACTTC
TRBJ2-3,few,17,TRBD1,TRBV5-6,CASTLSRGRTSTDTQYF,TGTGCCAGCACCCTGAGCAGGGGGCGCACTAGCACAGATACGCAGTATTTT
TRBJ2-3,-,17,TRBD2,TRBV4-3,CASSQEAGASSTDTQYF,TGCGCCAGCAGCCAAGAAGCGGGGGCTTCTAGCACAGATACGCAGTATTTT
TRBJ2-3,few,13,-,TRBV7-6,CASSLVRADTQYF,TGTGCCAGCAGCTTAGTGAGGGCAGATACGCAGTATTTT
TRBJ2-7,few,15,TRBD1,TRBV6-5,CASSYRGQINYEQYF,TGTGCCAGCAGTTATAGGGGACAGATAAACTACGAGCAGTACTTC
TRBJ1-1,few,13,-,TRBV7-3,CASSLRMNTEAFF,TGTGCCAGCAGCTTAAGAATGAACACTGAAGCTTTCTTT
TRBJ2-7,-,17,-,TRBV5-1,CASSLFGLAESSYEQYF,TGCGCCAGCAGCTTGTTTGGGTTAGCGGAGAGCTCCTACGAGCAGTACTTC
TRBJ2-1,few,16,TRBD2,TRBV6-5,CASSYSIAGGSFEQFF,TGTGCCAGCAGTTACTCGATAGCCGGGGGGTCATTTGAGCAGTTCTTC
TRBJ1-4,few,13,TRBD1,TRBV2,CASKTGKGEKLFF,TGTGCCAGCAAGACAGGGAAGGGAGAAAAACTGTTTTTT
TRBJ2-1,few,14,-,TRBV7-2,CASRTGGAYNEQFF,TGTGCCAGCAGGACCGGGGGAGCCTACAATGAGCAGTTCTTC
TRBJ2-5,-,16,TRBD2,TRBV6-6,CASSVGTSGVLGTQYF,TGTGCCAGCAGTGTTGGGACTAGCGGGGTATTGGGAACCCAGTACTTC
TRBJ2-7,-,13,-,TRBV4-2,CASSQDTGGEQYF,TGTGCCAGCAGCCAAGATACCGGGGGCGAGCAGTACTTC
TRBJ2-7,-,14,TRBD1,TRBV10-3,CAINRDRGTYEQYF,TGTGCCATCAATCGCGACAGGGGGACCTACGAGCAGTACTTC
TRBJ2-7,-,14,TRBD1,TRBV7-3,CASSRTGISYEQYF,TGTGCCAGCAGCCGGACAGGGATCTCCTACGAGCAGTACTTC
TRBJ1-1,few,14,TRBD1,TRBV6-4,CASSSQGGNTEAFF,TGTGCCAGCAGTTCCCAGGGGGGCAACACTGAAGCTTTCTTT
TRBJ2-5,few,15,-,TRBV19,CASSIGLTLQETQYF,TGTGCCAGTAGTATCGGTCTGACACTTCAAGAGACCCAGTACTTC
TRBJ2-7,few,13,-,TRBV28,CASRKGRVDEQYF,TGTGCCAGCAGGAAAGGCAGGGTCGACGAGCAGTACTTC
TRBJ2-2,-,17,-,TRBV27,CASSLLTGTRRTGELFF,TGTGCCAGCAGTCTCCTTACCGGGACAAGGCGCACCGGGGAGCTGTTTTTT
TRBJ2-7,few,11,-,TRBV10-3,CASTGTYEQYF,TGTGCCTCCACAGGGACATACGAGCAGTACTTC
TRBJ2-2,few,18,TRBD2,TRBV14,CASSQDQPGLAVTGELFF,TGTGCCAGCAGCCAAGACCAACCGGGACTAGCTGTTACCGGGGAGCTGTTTTTT
TRBJ1-1,few,17,-,TRBV5-1,CASRNWVIGSMNTEAFF,TGCGCCAGCAGAAACTGGGTAATCGGGAGCATGAACACTGAAGCTTTCTTT
TRBJ2-3,-,16,-,TRBV4-2,CASSQDPGASTDTQYF,TGTGCCAGCAGCCAAGATCCAGGGGCTAGCACAGATACGCAGTATTTT
TRBJ2-1,-,15,TRBD2,TRBV10-3,CAISDSGSAYNEQFF,TGTGCCATCAGTGATAGCGGGAGTGCCTACAATGAGCAGTTCTTC